This T cell receptor beta chain came from a study of blood T cell repertoires in COVID-19. On the study more broadly: Acute-phase and convalescent COVID-19 samples originated in the United States, Italy and Spain. In each case, the material was cDNA or gDNA derived from T cells, B-cell-depleted T cells, or PBMCs.

The CDR3 has 12 amino acids. Deletions cut 5 bases from V and 1 base from J, with 4 bases between. Germline values: CDR1 MRHNA, CDR2 SNTAGT. Original processing methods: Amplification with reference gene primers provided the estimates of nucleated cell counts. Libraries were prepared by immunoSEQ multiplex PCR; TCRdb keeps only in-frame clonotypes and omits some of them. For V, J and clone size, that table is used; D and trimming come from the DNA. This table has about 96,000 clones, about 81% appearing once. This sequence originates from a woman aged 60 to 75 with acute or convalescent COVID-19. This chain links TRBV6-4 with TRBJ2-3; no clear D gene. What was sequenced was peripheral blood. CDR3 DNA: TGTGCCAGCAGTCATGGCACAGATACGCAGTATTTT. Its translation is CASSHGTDTQYF.